The present T cell receptor beta chain was sequenced within a study of cytomegalovirus exposure and HLA in healthy donors. Whole-study results and caveats: A later analysis showed that HLA-associated TCR beta chains had undergone more clonal expansion than equally common others. V segments that were indistinguishable, TRBV6-2 and TRBV6-3 among them, were omitted from analysis.

The CDR3 is made up of 17 amino acids. Germline V gene data show CDR1 as MGHRA and CDR2 as YSYEKL. V lost 3 bases, J lost 0 bases, and 12 bases lay in between. The PCR had 60 Vbeta and 13 Jbeta primers. The data were produced by immunoSEQ multiplex PCR, yet TCRdb's version contains in-frame clones alone and is incomplete. The sample holds 55,000 to 65,000 clones, around 80% seen once. Worth noting for this clone: Its specificity is unknown.

Material for sequencing was PBMCs. This sequence joins TRBV4-1 and TRBJ2-6; D possibly corresponds to TRBD1 (5 bases). The receptor's source is a woman aged 40 to 50 in good health and CMV-seronegative. CDR3 coding DNA: TGCGCCAGCAGCCAGGAACAGGATTTCTCTGGGGCCAACGTCCTGACTTTC. It translates to CASSQEQDFSGANVLTF.